What follows are 16 T cell receptor beta chains derived from one specimen sequenced in a study of cytomegalovirus exposure and HLA in healthy donors. 13 Jbeta primers and 60 Vbeta primers were used for the PCR. Profiled with immunoSEQ multiplex PCR; TCRdb holds only in-frame clones, not every one. The table has some 100,000 clones, about 79% seen once. The source material was PBMCs. The receptors stem from a male donor in good health and CMV-seropositive.

The CDR3 loop reads CASSLTSRTPDNEQYF. The CDR3 nucleotides are TGTGCCAGCAGCTTAACTAGCCGGACTCCCGATAACGAGCAGTACTTC. The chain employs TRBV7-9 and TRBJ2-7, with D perhaps matching TRBD2 (6 bases). CDR3 size: 16 residues. Between the trimmed V and J ends, which lost 2 bases and 5 bases, there was a span of 19 bases. In germline, CDR1 is SEHNR, CDR2 FQNEAQ (reference sequence).

CDR3 nucleotide sequence: TGTGCCAGCAGTCTCTGGACAGGGGGAGCGCCCCTCCACTTT. It codes for CASSLWTGGAPLHF. The chain uses TRBV21-1 and TRBJ1-6; TRBD1 is taken as the D call from the table, unchecked against the DNA. TRBV21-1 is deemed a pseudogene. This CDR3 spans 14 amino acids.

The V call is TRBV6-1, the J call TRBJ1-4, with 9 bases identical to TRBD1. With 6 bases clipped from V and 3 bases from J, the junction kept 5 bases outside the gene matches. The germline CDR1 and CDR2 sequences are MNHNS and SASEGT. CDR3 length equals 15 residues. CDR3 DNA: TGTGCCAGCAGATGGACAGGGGCTTCTAATGAAAAACTGTTTTTT. Translating gives CASRWTGASNEKLFF.

This clone was observed a few times. This chain uses TRBV10-2 with TRBJ1-2; TRBD1 is a possible D gene (6 bases). CDR1 and CDR2 (germline): WSHSY, SAAADI. The CDR3 has 14 residues. V gave up 7 bases and J gave up 2 bases, with 14 bases separating them. The CDR3 spells CASMKAGANYGYTF. CDR3 bases: TGCGCCAGCATGAAGGCAGGGGCCAACTATGGCTACACCTTC.

The genes are TRBV7-9 and TRBJ1-1; maybe TRBD1 (6 bases). The V and J ends lost 5 bases and 1 base respectively, with 11 bases between them. This CDR3 is 14 amino acids long. CDR1 is SEHNR and CDR2 is FQNEAQ in the germline V gene (reference sequence). The CDR3 DNA reads TGTGCCAGCAGCGCCCAGACAGGGAACACTGAAGCTTTCTTT. Amino acids: CASSAQTGNTEAFF.

This sequence joins TRBV2 and TRBJ1-2; the D is unclear. The germline CDR1 and CDR2 sequences are SNHLY and FYNNEI. The CDR3 sequence is 15 residues long. V was pared by 1 base and J by 8 bases, with 17 bases between. The CDR3 region is CASSEGGVGLEGYTF. DNA for the CDR3: TGTGCCAGCAGTGAAGGGGGAGTAGGGCTGGAAGGCTACACCTTC. The variable domain in full, completed from reference TRBV2 and TRBJ1-2, reads EPEVTQTPSHQVTQMGQEVILRCVPISNHLYFYWYRQILGQKVEFLVSFYNNEISEKSEIFDDQFSVERPDGSNFTLKIRSTKLEDSAMYFCASSEGGVGLEGYTFGSGTRLTVV.

The CDR3 here is CASSFDRGVNQPQHF. The CDR3 DNA is TGTGCCAGCAGCTTCGACAGGGGGGTTAATCAGCCCCAGCATTTT. The chain recombines TRBV7-8 with TRBJ1-5, with 9 positions matching TRBD1. Germline V gene data show CDR1 as SGHVS and CDR2 as FQNEAQ. Unmatched junction bases numbered 4, after V lost 3 bases and J lost 4 bases. The CDR3 length is 15 residues.

The genes are TRBV9 and TRBJ2-3, with TRBD2 matching 8 bases. Germline V gene data show CDR1 as SGDLS and CDR2 as YYNGEE. V gave up 7 bases and J gave up 0 bases; unmatched junction bases: 7. This CDR3 is 15 amino acids long. In nucleotides, the CDR3 is TGTGCCAGCGCCTTTAGCGGGGTCAGCACAGATACGCAGTATTTT. It translates to CASAFSGVSTDTQYF.

The genes are TRBV30 and TRBJ1-6; D gene ambiguous. The CDR3 covers 15 residues. Germline CDR1 GTSNPN, CDR2 SVGIG (reference sequence). V gave up 3 bases and J gave up 4 bases, with 13 bases separating them. CDR3 sequence reads: CAWSLGVTYNSPLHF. The CDR3 DNA sequence: TGTGCCTGGAGCCTCGGGGTCACTTATAATTCACCCCTCCACTTT.

The rearrangement joins TRBV2 to TRBJ1-2; TRBD1 might be the D (5 bases). CDR1 is SNHLY and CDR2 is FYNNEI in the germline V gene. The CDR3 covers 14 residues. V lost 6 bases to trimming and J lost 4 bases, with 15 bases between them. The CDR3 nucleotides read TGTGCCAGCAGCCTGTCTTCCGGGGGCTATGGCTACACCTTC. Translation gives CASSLSSGGYGYTF.

With regard to this clone: The junction departs from the called germline gene at one end, perhaps through a read error. This chain uses TRBV7-9 with TRBJ1-2, with D possibly matching TRBD1 (6 bases). The CDR3 loop spans 15 amino acids. Germline V lookup: CDR1 SEHNR, CDR2 FQNEAQ (reference sequence). Here the CDR3 reads CVSSLGVGGRDGYTF. The DNA for the CDR3 is TGTGTCAGCAGCTTAGGGGTAGGGGGTCGGGATGGCTACACCTTC.

This chain joins TRBV7-9 and TRBJ1-4; D remains ambiguous. This CDR3 spans 14 amino acids. Germline CDR1 reads SEHNR; CDR2 reads FQNEAQ (reference sequence). The V end lost 2 bases, the J end lost 4 bases, and 8 bases lay between the germline ends. CDR3 loop: CASSLNSYNEKLFF. CDR3 DNA: TGTGCCAGCAGCTTAAACAGTTATAATGAAAAACTGTTTTTT.

The chain employs TRBV6-5 and TRBJ1-1, with unresolved D. The germline gives CDR1 MNHEY, CDR2 SVGAGI. With 5 bases removed from V and 8 bases from J, the gap between germline ends came to 12 bases. CDR3 length: 12 residues. The CDR3 DNA reads as TGTGCCAGCAGTACCCCGGGAAGGGAAGCTTTCTTT. Amino acids: CASSTPGREAFF.

The rearrangement links TRBV30 to TRBJ2-3; 9 bases align to TRBD2. Germline values: CDR1 GTSNPN, CDR2 SVGIG (reference sequence). After removal of 1 base from V and 6 bases from J, the junction contained 5 bases not matched to a gene. The CDR3 extends over 14 amino acids. CDR3 in amino acids: CAWSGGGAADTQYF. In DNA, the CDR3 is TGTGCCTGGAGTGGCGGGGGGGCGGCGGATACGCAGTATTTT.

The chain is built from TRBV7-6 and TRBJ1-1; D gene ambiguous. Deletions cut 5 bases from V and 1 base from J, with 11 bases between. Germline V gene sequence: CDR1 SGHVS, CDR2 FNYEAQ. CDR3 size: 14 residues. The CDR3 here is CASSKALRNTEAFF. CDR3 DNA: TGTGCCAGCAGCAAAGCGTTAAGGAACACTGAAGCTTTCTTT.

The rearrangement links TRBV6-1 to TRBJ2-7; D is ambiguous. The CDR3 loop spans 12 amino acids. V lost 10 bases to trimming and J lost 4 bases, with 14 bases between them. Germline CDR1 reads MNHNS; CDR2 reads SASEGT. CDR3 region: CATRTVTYEQYF. The CDR3 DNA reads as TGTGCCACCAGGACGGTGACTTACGAGCAGTACTTC.